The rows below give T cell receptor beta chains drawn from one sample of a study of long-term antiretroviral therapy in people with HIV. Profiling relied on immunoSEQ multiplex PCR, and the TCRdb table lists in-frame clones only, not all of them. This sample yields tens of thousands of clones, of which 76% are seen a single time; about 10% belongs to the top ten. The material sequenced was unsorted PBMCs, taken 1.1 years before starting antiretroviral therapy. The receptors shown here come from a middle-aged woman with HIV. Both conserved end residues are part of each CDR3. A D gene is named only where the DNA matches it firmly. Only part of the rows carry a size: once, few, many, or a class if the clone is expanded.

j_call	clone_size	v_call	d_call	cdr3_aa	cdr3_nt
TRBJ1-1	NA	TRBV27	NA	CASSLPGGNTEAFF	TGTGCCAGCAGTCTGCCCGGGGGGAACACTGAAGCTTTCTTT
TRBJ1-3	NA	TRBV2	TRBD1	CASREGGWGGNTIYF	TGTGCCAGCAGAGAAGGGGGCTGGGGTGGAAACACCATATATTTT
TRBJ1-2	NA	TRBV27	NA	CASSPAGANYGYTF	TGTGCCAGCAGCCCCGCCGGGGCTAACTATGGCTACACCTTC
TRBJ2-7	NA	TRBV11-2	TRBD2	CASSLGGGKYEQYF	TGTGCCAGCAGCTTAGGCGGGGGGAAATACGAGCAGTACTTC
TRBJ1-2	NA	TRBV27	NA	CASKGQPYGYTF	TGTGCCAGCAAAGGACAGCCCTATGGCTACACCTTC
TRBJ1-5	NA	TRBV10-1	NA	CASSEGVGPNQPQHF	TGCGCCAGCAGTGAGGGAGTTGGGCCAAATCAGCCCCAGCATTTT
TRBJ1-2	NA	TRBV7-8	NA	CASSLVRGAHGYTF	TGTGCCAGCAGCTTAGTAAGGGGGGCCCATGGCTACACCTTC
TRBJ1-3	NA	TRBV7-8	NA	CASSLRAGARIGNTIYF	TGTGCCAGCAGCTTACGGGCAGGGGCAAGAATAGGAAACACCATATATTTT
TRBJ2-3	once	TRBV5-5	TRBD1	CASSSDRASTDTQYF	TGTGCCAGCAGCTCGGACAGGGCTAGCACAGATACGCAGTATTTT
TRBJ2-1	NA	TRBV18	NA	CASSPPQGRRGLEQFF	TGTGCCAGCTCACCACCGCAGGGACGGAGGGGCCTGGAGCAGTTCTTC
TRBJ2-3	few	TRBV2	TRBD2	CASSVSLAGTDTQYF	TGTGCCAGCAGTGTTTCACTAGCGGGCACAGATACGCAGTATTTT
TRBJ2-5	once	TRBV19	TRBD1	CASSITGGLQETQYF	TGTGCCAGTAGTATCACAGGGGGCCTCCAAGAGACCCAGTACTTC
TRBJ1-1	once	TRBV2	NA	CASAGQNTEAFF	TGTGCCAGCGCGGGACAAAACACTGAAGCTTTCTTT
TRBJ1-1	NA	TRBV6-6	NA	CASSYSSTRLEAFF	TGTGCCAGCAGTTACTCTTCGACTCGCCTAGAAGCTTTCTTT
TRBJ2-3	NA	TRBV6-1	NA	CASSFPGTDTQYF	TGTGCCAGCAGTTTCCCCGGCACAGATACGCAGTATTTT
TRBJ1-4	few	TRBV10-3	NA	CAISDGGNGEKLFF	TGTGCCATCAGTGATGGGGGTAACGGGGAAAAACTGTTTTTT
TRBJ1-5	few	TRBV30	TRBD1	CAWSGTGLYSNQPQHF	TGTGCCTGGAGCGGGACAGGACTATATAGCAATCAGCCCCAGCATTTT